The next 4 T cell receptor beta chains were all read from a single sample in a study of blood T cell repertoires in COVID-19. Some clones are missing from TCRdb's copy, which holds only in-frame ones; the method was immunoSEQ multiplex PCR. The table shows a few hundred thousand clones, with over 85% occurring only once. What was sequenced was PBMCs or T cells enriched from blood (not recorded which). These receptor sequences come from a woman aged 45-59 years who had been exposed to COVID-19.

This clone was detected once. This chain connects TRBV27 to TRBJ1-2, with TRBD1 identical over 8 bases. There are 12 residues in the CDR3. Germline V CDR1 and CDR2: MNHEY, SMNVEV (reference sequence). Trimming cost V 5 bases and J 4 bases; bases outside gene matches: 0. The CDR3 nucleotides read TGTGCCAGCAGTGACAGGGGCTATGGCTACACCTTC. This translates into CASSDRGYGYTF.

The V gene is TRBV19, the J gene TRBJ1-5; 10 bases are a match to TRBD1. The CDR3 totals 17 residues. The V segment lost 7 bases and the J segment 4 bases; nucleotides outside the gene matches: 13. In germline, CDR1 is LNHDA, CDR2 SQIVND (reference sequence). This CDR3 reads CASKETGGPSGNQPQHF. The CDR3 nucleotides are TGTGCCAGTAAGGAGACAGGGGGCCCCTCGGGAAATCAGCCCCAGCATTTT.

V gene TRBV30 combines with J gene TRBJ1-1; TRBD1 is a possible D gene (6 bases). The V end was cut by 0 bases, the J end by 1 base, with 9 bases between. Germline V CDR1 and CDR2: GTSNPN, SVGIG (reference sequence). The CDR3 is 14 amino acids. The CDR3 region has the DNA TGTGCCTGGAGTGTAGGCAGGGGGAACACTGAAGCTTTCTTT. This translates into CAWSVGRGNTEAFF.

The chain employs TRBV5-1 and TRBJ1-4, with D perhaps TRBD1 (6 bases). V was cut by 2 bases and J by 2 bases, with 10 bases left in between. The CDR3 totals 15 residues. Germline CDR1 SGHRS, CDR2 YFSETQ. CDR3 DNA sequence: TGCGCCAGCAGCTTTACAGGGTCTACTAATGAAAAACTGTTTTTT. It specifies CASSFTGSTNEKLFF.